These 19 T cell receptor beta chains came from one sample sequenced in a study of blood T cells in healthy people across ages. Through a sample-barcoded 5' primer and a J-beta primer mix, a second PCR was run for roughly 7 to 11 cycles. MiXCR was run by TCRdb on the 5' RACE reads, yielding one entry per CDR3 protein. This table has fewer than 750,000 distinct CDR3 sequences, 47% appearing once. Source material: blood. These receptors came from an elderly man in good health.

This clonotype was counted a single time. The chain joins TRBV28 to TRBJ2-7, with D unresolved. The germline CDR1 and CDR2 sequences are MDHEN and SYDVKM. The germline V and J ends were trimmed by 7 bases and 0 bases, with 16 bases remaining between them. There are 15 residues in the CDR3. The CDR3 DNA reads TGTGCCAGCACTCCGTTGGTACGAGCCTCCTACGAGCAGTACTTC. Translating gives CASTPLVRASYEQYF.

The chain's CDR3 is CASSQVGGAGGDNEQFF. CDR3 nucleotides: TGTGCCAGCAGCCAAGTTGGTGGCGCGGGAGGCGACAATGAGCAGTTCTTC. The chain recombines TRBV4-2 with TRBJ2-1; 8 nucleotides match TRBD2. Germline V gene data show CDR1 as LGHNA and CDR2 as YNFKEQ. J lost 5 bases, V lost 1 base, and 10 bases had no gene match. The CDR3 has 17 residues.

The chain carries TRBV10-3 and TRBJ2-7; 10 bases align to TRBD1. The trim removed 11 bases at V and 5 bases at J, leaving 12 bases unmatched. The CDR3 is made up of 14 amino acids. Germline V gene data show CDR1 as ENHRY and CDR2 as SYGVKD. The CDR3 region is CAATAGQGSHEQYF. The CDR3 nucleotides are TGTGCCGCAACAGCGGGACAGGGGAGCCACGAGCAGTACTTC.

This clonotype was seen a few times. The V gene is TRBV6-2 or TRBV6-3, the J gene TRBJ2-7; the match to TRBD1 covers 7 bases. V shed 6 bases, J shed 3 bases, and the junction held 8 bases outside the gene matches. From germline, CDR1 is MNHEY and CDR2 SVGEGT. There are 14 residues in the CDR3. The CDR3 loop is CASSRDSGFYEQYF. The CDR3 nucleotides are TGTGCCAGCAGCCGGGACAGTGGGTTCTACGAGCAGTACTTC.

The rearrangement joins TRBV7-9 to TRBJ2-6, with TRBD1 as a possible D gene (6 bases). Germline lookup yields CDR1 SEHNR and CDR2 FQNEAQ (reference sequence). The V end lost 10 bases, the J end lost 2 bases, and 18 bases lay between the germline ends. The CDR3 covers 16 residues. This chain's CDR3 is CAITTGNSTGANVLTF. As DNA, the CDR3 is TGTGCCATCACCACAGGGAACTCAACTGGGGCCAACGTCCTGACTTTC. The variable domain in full, completed from reference TRBV7-9 and TRBJ2-6, reads DTGVSQNPRHKITKRGQNVTFRCDPISEHNRLYWYRQTLGQGPEFLTYFQNEAQLEKSRLLSDRFSAERPKGSFSTLEIQRTEQGDSAMYLCAITTGNSTGANVLTFGAGSRLTVL.

This chain uses TRBV11-2 with TRBJ2-3; the D gene could be TRBD1 or TRBD2 (5 bases each). The germline gives CDR1 SGHAT, CDR2 FQNNGV. The CDR3 spans 16 residues. V lost 2 bases and J 0 bases, leaving 12 bases between the germline ends. DNA for the CDR3: TGTGCCAGCAGCTTATTCCGGGACGGCAGCACAGATACGCAGTATTTT. Amino acids: CASSLFRDGSTDTQYF.

The V gene is TRBV28, the J gene TRBJ2-1, with D perhaps TRBD2 (6 bases). This CDR3 region has 13 residues. Deletions cut 6 bases from V and 4 bases from J, with 10 bases between. CDR1 is MDHEN and CDR2 is SYDVKM in the germline V gene. The chain's CDR3 is CASRRDIYNEQFF. CDR3 nucleotides: TGTGCCAGCAGGCGGGATATATACAATGAGCAGTTCTTC.

At least ten counts were recorded for this clonotype. V usage is TRBV9 and J usage is TRBJ1-6; tentative D call: TRBD1 (6 bases). Germline values: CDR1 SGDLS, CDR2 YYNGEE. The CDR3 sequence is 14 residues long. V was clipped by 4 bases and J by 3 bases, with 8 bases between them. The CDR3 here is CASSRDNYNSPLHF. CDR3 DNA sequence: TGTGCCAGCAGCCGGGACAACTATAATTCACCCCTCCACTTT.

V gene TRBV12-5 combines with J gene TRBJ2-7; D remains unclear. Judging by the DNA end, TRBJ2-5 fits better; the J call may be wrong. Looked up from germline, CDR1 is LGHNT and CDR2 is FRNRAP. The CDR3 consists of 12 residues. In DNA, the CDR3 is TGTGCTAGTGGGCCCCGGCTGGAGACCCAGTACTTC. This encodes CASGPRLETQYF.

The chain has TRBV29-1 and TRBJ2-1; no firm D call. Trimming pared 3 bases from V and 2 bases from J, leaving 8 bases between. Looked up from germline, CDR1 is SQVTM and CDR2 is ANQGSEA. CDR3 size: 13 residues. CDR3 sequence (DNA): TGCAGCGTTGACTCGGTGCCCTACAATGAGCAGTTCTTC. Amino acid sequence: CSVDSVPYNEQFF.

The genes are TRBV2 and TRBJ1-5, with TRBD1 identical over 7 bases. J gave up 7 bases and V 7 bases, and 13 bases lay outside the gene matches. This CDR3 is built from 15 residues. Germline lookup yields CDR1 SNHLY and CDR2 FYNNEI. This chain's CDR3 is CASTPDRVSRQPQHF. DNA of the CDR3: TGTGCCAGCACCCCCGACAGGGTATCGAGGCAGCCCCAGCATTTT.

The rearrangement links TRBV20-1 to TRBJ2-5; 10 bases match TRBD2. The CDR3 loop spans 14 amino acids. J lost 11 bases, V lost 3 bases, and 12 bases had no gene match. CDR1 is DFQATT, CDR2 SNEGSKA, per germline (reference sequence). The CDR3 sequence is CSASRTSGAYGQYF. The CDR3, as DNA: TGCAGTGCTAGTCGGACTAGCGGAGCCTACGGGCAGTACTTC.

The rearrangement joins TRBV20-1 to TRBJ2-1; possible D gene TRBD1, 5 bases. Germline values: CDR1 DFQATT, CDR2 SNEGSKA (reference sequence). The CDR3 is made up of 13 amino acids. V lost 1 base, J lost 10 bases, and 14 bases lay in between. The CDR3 spells CSARGQPSWEQFF. CDR3 DNA sequence: TGCAGTGCTAGAGGACAGCCCTCCTGGGAGCAGTTCTTC.

The rearrangement joins TRBV6-2 or TRBV6-3 to TRBJ2-2; D gene unclear. The CDR3 is 15 residues long. With 7 bases removed from V and 4 bases from J, the gap between germline ends came to 16 bases. Germline V gene data show CDR1 as MNHEY and CDR2 as SVGEGT. This chain's CDR3 is CASTRHNLGTGELFF. The DNA of the CDR3 is TGTGCCAGCACGCGACACAACCTGGGCACCGGGGAGCTGTTTTTT.

This clonotype was seen at least ten times. The gene calls are TRBV9 and TRBJ1-6, with TRBD1 as a possible D gene (5 bases). Trimming pared 4 bases from V and 7 bases from J, leaving 12 bases between. Germline values: CDR1 SGDLS, CDR2 YYNGEE. The CDR3 contains 14 residues. The CDR3 DNA sequence: TGTGCCAGCAGCCCCGGGACGGGCAATTCACCCCTCCACTTT. This encodes CASSPGTGNSPLHF.

Ten or more counts support this clonotype. The genes are TRBV29-1 and TRBJ2-5; 10 bases line up with TRBD1. This CDR3 contains 14 residues. The ends lost 6 bases at V and 7 bases at J; junction bases unmatched: 11. Germline CDR1 is SQVTM and CDR2 is ANQGSEA. The CDR3 DNA sequence: TGCAGCGTCCTACCAAAGGACAGGGGGGCGACCCAGTACTTC. It specifies CSVLPKDRGATQYF.

The genes are TRBV7-2 and TRBJ2-7; 14 bases are shared with TRBD2. Germline trimming cut 0 bases from V and 3 bases from J; bases unmatched to any gene: 1. The CDR3 length is 16 residues. Germline V CDR1 and CDR2: SGHTA, FQGNSA. As DNA, the CDR3 is TGTGCCAGCAGCTTAGCAGGGACTAGCGGGGGCTACGAGCAGTACTTC. This translates into CASSLAGTSGGYEQYF.

The chain links TRBV30 to TRBJ1-1, with D possibly being TRBD1 (5 bases). V lost 0 bases, J lost 5 bases, and 10 bases lay in between. Germline CDR1 is GTSNPN and CDR2 is SVGIG (reference sequence). The CDR3 has 13 residues. The CDR3 DNA sequence: TGTGCCTGGAGTGTAACGGCAGGGACTGAAGCTTTCTTT. Protein product: CAWSVTAGTEAFF. The full variable domain, in which reference TRBV30 and TRBJ1-1 provide the parts outside the CDR3, is SQTIHQWPATLVQPVGSPLSLECTVEGTSNPNLYWYRQAAGRGLQLLFYSVGIGQISSEVPQNLSASRPQDRQFILSSKKLLLSDSGFYLCAWSVTAGTEAFFGQGTRLTVV.

V and J are TRBV12-3 or TRBV12-4 and TRBJ2-3; a weak D match, TRBD2 (5 bases). The CDR3 length is 16 residues. V lost 5 bases and J 4 bases, leaving 19 bases between the germline ends. CDR3 amino acids: CASSPSGRGCADTQYF. The CDR3 coding sequence is TGTGCCAGCAGTCCCTCGGGCAGAGGGTGCGCAGATACGCAGTATTTT.